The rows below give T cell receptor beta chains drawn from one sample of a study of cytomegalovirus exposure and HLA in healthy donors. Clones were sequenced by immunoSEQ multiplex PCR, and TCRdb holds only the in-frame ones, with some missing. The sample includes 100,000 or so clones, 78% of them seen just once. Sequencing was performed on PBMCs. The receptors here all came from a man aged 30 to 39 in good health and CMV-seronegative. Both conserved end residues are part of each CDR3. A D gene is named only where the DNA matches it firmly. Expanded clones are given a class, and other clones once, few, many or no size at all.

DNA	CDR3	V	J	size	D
TGTGCCACACAAGAGAATGGACAGGGGGGACGGACCATATATTTT	CATQENGQGGRTIYF	TRBV5-4	TRBJ1-3	NA	TRBD1
TGTGCCAGTAGTACCTACACCGGGACTAGCGGGAGTCCCCTAGAGACCCAGTACTTC	CASSTYTGTSGSPLETQYF	TRBV19	TRBJ2-5	few	TRBD2
TGTGCCATCGCGAACGGTGGAGGGAGTGAAAAACTGTTTTTT	CAIANGGGSEKLFF	TRBV10-3	TRBJ1-4	once	NA
TGTGCCAGCAGTTGGGCGGGACAGTCCTACGAGCAGTACTTC	CASSWAGQSYEQYF	TRBV7-8	TRBJ2-7	NA	NA
TGTGCCAGCAGTGAGTCAGCGGGGGGACAAGGGACCCAGTACTTC	CASSESAGGQGTQYF	TRBV6-1	TRBJ2-5	NA	TRBD2
TGTGCCAGCAGCCAATTGGGACAGGGGTTGAACTTC	CASSQLGQGLNF	TRBV16	TRBJ2-5	NA	TRBD1
TGCGCCAGCAGCCGATTAGCGGGAGTTTTAAATGAGCAGTTCTTC	CASSRLAGVLNEQFF	TRBV4-1	TRBJ2-1	NA	TRBD2
TGTGCCAGTAGGATAAAGGTCGGGAATCAGCCCCAGCATTTT	CASRIKVGNQPQHF	TRBV19	TRBJ1-5	NA	NA
TGTGCCAGCAGTGTCAGGGGGGAGGACACTGAAGCTTTCTTT	CASSVRGEDTEAFF	TRBV6-4	TRBJ1-1	NA	TRBD1
TGTGCCAGCTCACCAAAGGGCGGGGAAACTGAAGCTTTCTTT	CASSPKGGETEAFF	TRBV18	TRBJ1-1	few	NA
TGTGCCAGCAGCTTAGACGATCCGGCCCCGGGTGAAGAGGAGACCCAGTACTTC	CASSLDDPAPGEEETQYF	TRBV7-9	TRBJ2-5	NA	NA
TGTGCCAGCACCCTGGGCGGGGTCCCGATTGAGGGTTCACCCCTCCACTTT	CASTLGGVPIEGSPLHF	TRBV27	TRBJ1-6	NA	NA
TGTGCCAGCAAAGAGGCCGGGGAGCTGTTTTTT	CASKEAGELFF	TRBV6-1	TRBJ2-2	once	NA
TGTGCCAGCAGTTATGGAACAGGGACCACCGAGCAGTACTTC	CASSYGTGTTEQYF	TRBV6-5	TRBJ2-7	NA	NA
TGTGCCAGTAGTCCCGGGACTAACACAGATACGCAGTATTTT	CASSPGTNTDTQYF	TRBV19	TRBJ2-3	NA	TRBD2
TGCGCCAGCAGTGATATTGACACCACCTACGAGCAGTACTTC	CASSDIDTTYEQYF	TRBV10-1	TRBJ2-7	NA	NA
TGCGCCAGCAGCCAGGGGACATTCGCGAACACCGGGGAGCTGTTTTTT	CASSQGTFANTGELFF	TRBV4-3	TRBJ2-2	NA	NA
TGTGCCAGCAGTGTACTAGCGGGAGGGCCTAATGAGCAGTTCTTC	CASSVLAGGPNEQFF	TRBV28	TRBJ2-1	NA	TRBD2
TGTGCCAGCAGCCACAGGGGATGGATAGGGGCCCAGTACTTC	CASSHRGWIGAQYF	TRBV14	TRBJ2-5	NA	NA
TGTGCCAGCACTCTAGCGGGGGATACGCAGTATTTT	CASTLAGDTQYF	TRBV6-6	TRBJ2-3	few	TRBD2
TGTGCCAGCAGTGAATTAGAGTCCCCCTACGAGCAGTACTTC	CASSELESPYEQYF	TRBV25-1	TRBJ2-7	NA	NA
TGTGCCAGTAGTCTTCGGGACAGACCCTACGAGCAGTACTTC	CASSLRDRPYEQYF	TRBV19	TRBJ2-7	NA	TRBD1
TGTGCCAGCAGTACGAGCGGGAGGGGGGAGATTAAGCAGTACTTC	CASSTSGRGEIKQYF	TRBV6-5	TRBJ2-7	NA	TRBD2
TGTGCCAGCAGCCGAGGTCAGGGGTCGGACACTGAAGCTTTCTTT	CASSRGQGSDTEAFF	TRBV6-5	TRBJ1-1	NA	NA
TGTGCCAGCAGCCCTCGGGGGACAGATCGCCCTGAAGCTTTCTTT	CASSPRGTDRPEAFF	TRBV4-2	TRBJ1-1	NA	TRBD1
TGCGCCAGCAGCTTGGTGCCGCGCCAAGAGACCCAGTACTTC	CASSLVPRQETQYF	TRBV5-1	TRBJ2-5	NA	NA
TGTGCCAGCAGCCCAGGAAGCGGGGCTAGGAATGAGCAGTTCTTC	CASSPGSGARNEQFF	TRBV7-6	TRBJ2-1	NA	TRBD2
TGTGCCAGCAGTGAACCGGGACAGGGGAATGAGCAGTTCTTC	CASSEPGQGNEQFF	TRBV6-4	TRBJ2-1	NA	TRBD1
TGTGCCAGCAGCAGTCGACAGGCGGGGGCCAACGTCCTGACTTTC	CASSSRQAGANVLTF	TRBV7-2	TRBJ2-6	NA	NA
TGTGCCAGCACCAGGACTAGCGGGAAATACAATGAGCAGTTCTTC	CASTRTSGKYNEQFF	TRBV27	TRBJ2-1	NA	TRBD2
TGTGCCAGCAGCCCCCCCGGGGGGCCCTACAATGAGCAGTTCTTC	CASSPPGGPYNEQFF	TRBV7-8	TRBJ2-1	NA	NA
TGTGCCAGCAGCGAACATAGCTCTGGAAACACCATATATTTT	CASSEHSSGNTIYF	TRBV6-1	TRBJ1-3	NA	NA
TGTGCCAGCAGCCCCTCCAGGTTCCTCTACAATGAGCAGTTCTTC	CASSPSRFLYNEQFF	TRBV7-2	TRBJ2-1	NA	NA
TGTGCCAGCAGCCGCCTCTCGGGGGTTGGCAATGAAAAACTGTTTTTT	CASSRLSGVGNEKLFF	TRBV5-4	TRBJ1-4	NA	NA
TGTGCCAGCAGCTCCCCGGCGGGGGGGACCCTCTACGAGCAGTACTTC	CASSSPAGGTLYEQYF	TRBV21-1	TRBJ2-7	once	NA
TGTGCCAGCAGGGGACTAGCGGGGGGCAACACCGGGGAGCTGTTTTTT	CASRGLAGGNTGELFF	TRBV2	TRBJ2-2	NA	TRBD2
TGTGCCTGGAGTGTTGGACTAGCGGGATCAGATACGCAGTATTTT	CAWSVGLAGSDTQYF	TRBV30	TRBJ2-3	NA	TRBD2
TGCAGCGTTGAGCGGAACACCGGGGAGCTGTTTTTT	CSVERNTGELFF	TRBV29-1	TRBJ2-2	NA	NA
TGTGCCAGCAGCTTCTCAGGGGGCCTACCAACTAATGAAAAACTGTTTTTT	CASSFSGGLPTNEKLFF	TRBV7-6	TRBJ1-4	NA	TRBD1
TGTGCCAGCACCCCGGGAGGGACTGAAGCTTTCTTT	CASTPGGTEAFF	TRBV28	TRBJ1-1	NA	NA
TGTGCCAGCAGCCAGGGCGGAGCGAGCAATCAGCCCCAGCATTTT	CASSQGGASNQPQHF	TRBV5-4	TRBJ1-5	NA	NA
TGTGCCAGCAGTGTTGGGACAGATAATTCACCCCTCCACTTT	CASSVGTDNSPLHF	TRBV6-6	TRBJ1-6	NA	TRBD1
TGTGCCACCCCCCTCGGTTCTGGAAACACCATATATTTT	CATPLGSGNTIYF	TRBV21-1	TRBJ1-3	NA	NA
TGTGCCAGCAGCGTAGTCCAGGACAGGGGGGTCCAAGAGACCCAGTACTTC	CASSVVQDRGVQETQYF	TRBV9	TRBJ2-5	NA	TRBD1
TGTGCCATCAGCGGGACAGGCGCCCTTGTCAATGAGCAGTTCTTC	CAISGTGALVNEQFF	TRBV10-3	TRBJ2-1	NA	TRBD1
TGTGCTAGTGGCCTAGCGGGGGGGCCGGAGACCCAGTACTTC	CASGLAGGPETQYF	TRBV12-5	TRBJ2-5	NA	TRBD2
TGTGCCAGCAGCTTGGGCCTAGCGGGGCTCACAGATACGCAGTATTTT	CASSLGLAGLTDTQYF	TRBV5-6	TRBJ2-3	NA	TRBD2
TGTGCCAGCAGCTTGGCGGGGACTCGTGAAGCTTTCTTT	CASSLAGTREAFF	TRBV5-6	TRBJ1-1	NA	NA